Below are 26 T cell receptor beta chains sequenced from a single sample in a study of shared clonotypes between healthy human individuals. Profiled with immunoSEQ multiplex PCR; TCRdb holds only in-frame clones, not every one. Of about 2.3 million clones listed, about 92% are singletons. The sequenced sample consisted of naive CD4+ T cells from PBMCs. The subset: CD45RA+ positively selected. These receptors were collected from a man aged 18 to 35 in good health. Some clones in this sample may be carry-over from other donors' samples.

The CDR3, as DNA: TGTGCCAGCAGTTACTCGAAGGGGGCAGGGGGCACTGAAGCTTTCTTT. Its protein is CASSYSKGAGGTEAFF. The chain employs TRBV6-5 and TRBJ1-1, with 7 bases that match TRBD1. After removal of 0 bases from V and 4 bases from J, the junction contained 8 bases not matched to a gene. This CDR3 contains 16 residues. The germline V gene has CDR1 MNHEY and CDR2 SVGAGI.

This rearrangement joins TRBV10-3 to TRBJ2-1; D gene unclear. Trimming shortened V by 2 bases and J by 8 bases, and 10 bases separated the two germline ends. Germline V gene lookup returns CDR1 ENHRY and CDR2 SYGVKD. The CDR3 is 13 residues long. The CDR3 reads CAISERATDEQFF. As DNA, the CDR3 is TGTGCCATCAGTGAGCGAGCCACCGATGAGCAGTTCTTC.

The chain carries TRBV10-3 and TRBJ2-1, with D tentatively TRBD1 or TRBD2 (5 bases each). Trimming removed 4 bases at V and 6 bases at J, with 10 bases between. The CDR3 is 13 amino acids. The germline V gene has CDR1 ENHRY and CDR2 SYGVKD. The CDR3 DNA reads TGTGCCATCAGTGCGGGACGTATCAATGAGCAGTTCTTC. This translates into CAISAGRINEQFF.

The chain joins TRBV6-5 to TRBJ1-6, with D possibly being TRBD1 (6 bases). The germline V and J ends were trimmed by 6 bases and 11 bases, with 17 bases remaining between them. There are 14 residues in the CDR3. Germline V CDR1 and CDR2: MNHEY, SVGAGI. CDR3 nucleotide sequence: TGTGCCAGCAGAGGGGACTCAAAGGGGGCACCCCTCCACTTT. Its translation is CASRGDSKGAPLHF.

The gene calls are TRBV6-1 and TRBJ2-2, with D possibly TRBD1 on 5 matching bases. This CDR3 region has 14 residues. V lost 6 bases, J lost 3 bases, and 11 bases lay in between. Germline values: CDR1 MNHNS, CDR2 SASEGT. CDR3 protein: CASRDTGYTGELFF. CDR3 nucleotide sequence: TGTGCCAGCAGAGATACAGGCTACACCGGGGAGCTGTTTTTT.

The chain carries TRBV5-1 and TRBJ2-5; a possible D gene is TRBD2 (5 bases). CDR1 is SGHRS and CDR2 is YFSETQ in the germline V gene. V dropped 0 bases and J dropped 7 bases, with 10 bases sitting between them. This CDR3 spans 13 amino acids. For the CDR3, the DNA is TGCGCCAGCAGCTTGGAGGTGGCGGGGACCCAGTACTTC. It encodes CASSLEVAGTQYF.

Comments on this clone: This specimen includes other DNA sequences encoding the same CDR3. The chain employs TRBV14 and TRBJ1-2; D not resolved. The CDR3 loop spans 13 amino acids. Looked up from germline, CDR1 is SGHDN and CDR2 is FVKESK. V lost 3 bases and J 4 bases, leaving 9 bases between the germline ends. The CDR3 nucleotides read TGTGCCAGCAGCCAGGGTGCTCTCTATGGCTACACCTTC. Its translation: CASSQGALYGYTF.

The J gene is TRBJ2-5, the V gene TRBV29-1; D remains ambiguous. The CDR3 consists of 13 residues. CDR1 and CDR2 from the germline V gene are SQVTM and ANQGSEA. The V gene lost 0 bases and the J gene lost 2 bases, with 7 bases spanning the gap. The CDR3 here is CSVEEPSQETQYF. DNA for the CDR3: TGCAGCGTTGAAGAGCCCAGTCAAGAGACCCAGTACTTC. The complete variable domain, with remaining parts taken from reference TRBV29-1 and TRBJ2-5, reads SAVISQKPSRDICQRGTSLTIQCQVDSQVTMMFWYRQQPGQSLTLIATANQGSEATYESGFVIDKFPISRPNLTFSTLTVSNMSPEDSSIYLCSVEEPSQETQYFGPGTRLLVL.

Points on this clone: Other DNA sequences from this sample encode an identical CDR3 as well. DNA for the CDR3: TGTGCCAGCAGCTTAAGGGGGGACACTGAAGCTTTCTTT. Amino acid sequence: CASSLRGDTEAFF. The chain uses TRBV11-3 and TRBJ1-1, with a tentative D call TRBD1 (6 bases). This CDR3 has 13 residues. Trimming shortened V by 2 bases and J by 3 bases, and 7 bases separated the two germline ends. Germline CDR1 reads SGHNT; CDR2 reads YENEEA.

The chain joins TRBV5-4 to TRBJ2-1; no definite D call. The CDR3 totals 13 residues. V was clipped by 0 bases and J by 6 bases, with 7 bases between them. Germline CDR1 and CDR2: SGHNT and YYREEE (reference sequence). The CDR3 DNA sequence: TGTGCCAGCAGCTTGGTTCATCGCAATGAGCAGTTCTTC. It codes for CASSLVHRNEQFF. The full variable domain, in which reference TRBV5-4 and TRBJ2-1 provide the parts outside the CDR3, is ETGVTQSPTHLIKTRGQQVTLRCSSQSGHNTVSWYQQALGQGPQFIFQYYREEENGRGNFPPRFSGLQFPNYSSELNVNALELDDSALYLCASSLVHRNEQFFGPGTRLTVL.

V gene TRBV12-5 combines with J gene TRBJ2-3, with D possibly TRBD1 on 6 matching bases. Trimming cost V 6 bases and J 1 base, with 14 bases left between them. CDR3 size: 15 residues. Per the germline V gene, CDR1 is LGHNT and CDR2 is FRNRAP. The CDR3 bases are TGTGCTAGTGGGGATCAGGGGCGGGGCACAGATACGCAGTATTTT. This sequence encodes CASGDQGRGTDTQYF.

In this sample, this clone turned up a few times. Other nucleotide sequences in the sample specify the same CDR3. V is TRBV14 and J is TRBJ1-1; D perhaps matches TRBD1 (5 bases). V lost 2 bases, J lost 1 base, and 5 bases lay in between. The germline V gene encodes CDR1 SGHDN and CDR2 FVKESK. The CDR3 extends over 13 amino acids. The CDR3 here is CASSQQGNTEAFF. CDR3 DNA sequence: TGTGCCAGCAGCCAACAGGGGAACACTGAAGCTTTCTTT.

The J gene is TRBJ2-7, the V gene TRBV2; 9 nucleotides align to TRBD1. The germline V gene encodes CDR1 SNHLY and CDR2 FYNNEI. J lost 2 bases, V lost 7 bases, and 9 bases had no gene match. CDR3 length: 15 residues. CDR3 in DNA: TGTGCCAGCACTTGGGACAGGGCCCCAACCTACGAGCAGTACTTC. It codes for CASTWDRAPTYEQYF. Combining the CDR3 with reference TRBV2 and TRBJ2-7 gives the whole variable domain EPEVTQTPSHQVTQMGQEVILRCVPISNHLYFYWYRQILGQKVEFLVSFYNNEISEKSEIFDDQFSVERPDGSNFTLKIRSTKLEDSAMYFCASTWDRAPTYEQYFGPGTRLTVT.

This rearrangement joins TRBV28 to TRBJ2-7, with D possibly TRBD2 on 7 matching bases. Germline CDR1 and CDR2: MDHEN and SYDVKM. Trimming took off 10 bases at V and 2 bases at J, with 18 bases between the two ends. The CDR3 has 14 residues. The CDR3 spells CATRLGGGAYEQYF. The CDR3 region has the DNA TGTGCCACCAGACTCGGAGGGGGGGCCTACGAGCAGTACTTC.

The J gene is TRBJ2-1, the V gene TRBV5-8, with 10 bases lining up with TRBD2. The V segment lost 4 bases and the J segment 9 bases; nucleotides outside the gene matches: 13. The CDR3 is 16 amino acids. Germline assignment: CDR1 SGHTS and CDR2 YDEGEE. The CDR3 nucleotides are TGTGCCAGCAGCCCCGTACCGGGACTAGCGCTGAGTGAGCAGTTCTTC. It specifies CASSPVPGLALSEQFF.

J is TRBJ2-2 and V is TRBV9; no definite D call. V shed 1 base and J shed 1 base, with 8 bases lying between them. Germline loops: CDR1 SGDLS, CDR2 YYNGEE. This CDR3 is built from 15 residues. DNA for the CDR3: TGTGCCAGCAGCGTATTAATAGGGAACACCGGGGAGCTGTTTTTT. Protein sequence: CASSVLIGNTGELFF.

CDR3 sequence (DNA): TGTGCCAGTAGGAGCCGGGCGCCAGAGGGCGAGCAGTACTTC. This translates into CASRSRAPEGEQYF. The chain has TRBV19 and TRBJ2-7, with TRBD2 as a possible D gene (5 bases). V lost 6 bases to trimming and J lost 6 bases, with 18 bases between them. The CDR3 sequence is 14 residues long. Germline V gene sequence: CDR1 LNHDA, CDR2 SQIVND (reference sequence).

In regard to this clone: The same CDR3 also results from other DNA sequences found in this sample. The CDR3 spells CAWSVGETQYF. The CDR3 DNA reads TGTGCCTGGAGTGTCGGTGAGACCCAGTACTTC. The chain combines TRBV30 with TRBJ2-5, with no clear D. The CDR3 covers 11 residues. Germline V lookup: CDR1 GTSNPN, CDR2 SVGIG (reference sequence). V dropped 0 bases and J dropped 5 bases, with 4 bases sitting between them. Full variable domain (outside the CDR3, taken from reference TRBV30 and TRBJ2-5): SQTIHQWPATLVQPVGSPLSLECTVEGTSNPNLYWYRQAAGRGLQLLFYSVGIGQISSEVPQNLSASRPQDRQFILSSKKLLLSDSGFYLCAWSVGETQYFGPGTRLLVL.

This chain uses TRBV7-2 with TRBJ2-5; 11 bases line up with TRBD1. V dropped 5 bases and J dropped 7; count of bases not matched to a gene: 12. The V gene's germline CDR1 is SGHTA and CDR2 FQGNSA. CDR3 length equals 16 residues. As DNA, the CDR3 is TGTGCCAGCAGCGCTTTGTGGACAGGGGGCGAAGGGACCCAGTACTTC. Translating gives CASSALWTGGEGTQYF.

This clone was found once. The same CDR3 is also encoded by other DNA sequences in this sample. The genes are TRBV15 and TRBJ1-1; D is unclear. V was clipped by 0 bases and J by 5 bases, with 10 bases between them. The CDR3 spans 14 residues. Germline V gene sequence: CDR1 LNHNV, CDR2 YYDKDF (reference sequence). CDR3 in amino acids: CATSRDLGGTEAFF. Written as DNA, the CDR3 is TGTGCCACCAGCAGAGATCTTGGTGGAACTGAAGCTTTCTTT.

To note about this clone: Within the sample, other DNA sequences also encode this same CDR3. The V gene is TRBV11-2, the J gene TRBJ2-1; tentatively, D is TRBD1 or TRBD2 (5 bases each). Trimming pared 1 base from V and 3 bases from J, leaving 7 bases between. The CDR3 has 14 residues. Per the germline V gene, CDR1 is SGHAT and CDR2 is FQNNGV. Here the CDR3 reads CASSLAGGYNEQFF. Here the CDR3 DNA reads TGTGCCAGCAGCTTAGCTGGGGGCTACAATGAGCAGTTCTTC.

The chain has TRBV10-3 and TRBJ2-1, with 7 bases identical to TRBD1. The CDR3 contains 15 residues. With 7 bases clipped from V and 0 bases from J, the junction kept 6 bases outside the gene matches. Germline CDR1 and CDR2: ENHRY and SYGVKD. In nucleotides, the CDR3 is TGTGCCATCACAGACAGGGCCAACTCCTACAATGAGCAGTTCTTC. Its protein product is CAITDRANSYNEQFF.

This clone was observed a single time. The chain joins TRBV6-4 to TRBJ2-1; 12 nucleotides align to TRBD1. The V and J ends lost 5 bases and 8 bases, in that order; junction bases with no gene match: 7. There are 15 residues in the CDR3. From germline, CDR1 is MRHNA and CDR2 SNTAGT. CDR3 amino acids: CASSHTGTGGYEQFF. CDR3 sequence (DNA): TGTGCCAGCAGTCACACCGGGACAGGGGGCTATGAGCAGTTCTTC.

V is TRBV11-3 and J is TRBJ2-2; D gene unclear. V was cut by 5 bases and J by 5 bases, with 9 bases left in between. The CDR3 contains 13 residues. CDR1 and CDR2 from the germline V gene are SGHNT and YENEEA. CDR3 coding DNA: TGTGCCAGCAGCCCGACATATACCGGGGAGCTGTTTTTT. Its translation is CASSPTYTGELFF.

On this clone itself: The same CDR3 arises from other DNA sequences in this sample as well. This chain uses TRBV7-9 with TRBJ1-4; 7 bases agree with TRBD1. V gave up 1 base and J gave up 8 bases; unmatched junction bases: 4. CDR1 and CDR2 from the germline V gene are SEHNR and FQNEAQ (reference sequence). The CDR3 is 14 residues long. The CDR3 region is CASSLGQGREKLFF. DNA for the CDR3: TGTGCCAGCAGCTTAGGACAGGGTAGGGAAAAACTGTTTTTT.

The rearrangement uses TRBV5-5 and TRBJ1-3; no clear D. There are 16 residues in the CDR3. Germline V gene sequence: CDR1 SGHKS, CDR2 YYEKEE (reference sequence). V was pared by 0 bases and J by 1 base, with 11 bases between. The CDR3 DNA reads as TGTGCCAGCAGCTTGGACATTTGGGGATCTGGAAACACCATATATTTT. Translating gives CASSLDIWGSGNTIYF.